A selection of T cell receptor beta chains follows, all from one sample in a study of T-cell reconstitution after alpha-beta-depleted transplantation in children. MiXCR was run by TCRdb on the PCR reads, yielding one entry per CDR3 protein. The data show about 350,000 distinct CDR3 sequences, 15% to 20% seen once. Here the sequenced sample was PBMCs, mostly from graft donor cells, taken 360 days after TCRalphabeta/CD19-depleted stem cell transplant. These receptors all stem from a male patient between 2 and 10 years old who had a stem cell transplant for acute lymphoblastic leukemia, so the T cells may come from the graft donor. CDR3s include the opening cysteine and the closing phenylalanine or tryptophan.

TRBV25-1,TRBJ1-1,CASSVPGHTEAFF
TRBV29-1,TRBJ2-1,CSVVVRSSYNEQFF
TRBV30,TRBJ2-3,CAWSVTSGTDTQYF
TRBV5-1,TRBJ1-4,CASSLAPGVDEKLFF
TRBV5-1,TRBJ2-2,CASRRDPVGELFF
TRBV28,TRBJ1-3,CASSLPPQASGNTIYF
TRBV6-2/TRBV6-3,TRBJ2-3,CASSLRLAGTQYF
TRBV7-3,TRBJ2-4,CASSPGTSNIQYF
TRBV29-1,TRBJ2-3,CSVEDEWGEGPTDTQYF
TRBV14,TRBJ2-7,CASSQVGGSDLIYEQYF
TRBV28,TRBJ2-3,CASSFGQVPTDTQYF
TRBV3-1,TRBJ1-4,CASSQELQGDRVTELHNEKLFF
TRBV11-3,TRBJ2-1,CASSLDLVGPGADEQFF
TRBV12-3/TRBV12-4,TRBJ2-1,CASRRVGWGSYNEQFF
TRBV5-1,TRBJ1-1,CASSWEGRNTEAFF
TRBV12-3/TRBV12-4,TRBJ2-6,CASSLRVINSGANVLTF
TRBV25-1,TRBJ2-4,CASKGSENIQYF